The present entry profiles one TCR beta chain with its context. This entry comes from a study of T cell clones after liver transplantation. Study-wide background: Graft-donor-reactive sequences were compared with third-party-reactive TCRbeta sequences from pre-transplant mixed lymphocyte reactions. Without induction therapy, subjects received standard immunosuppression until 12-24 months post-transplant.

The assay was immunoSEQ multiplex PCR, and TCRdb's table has in-frame clones only and misses some. The sample holds over 15,000 clones; more than 75% are singletons and the top ten take 35%. Germline V gives CDR1 LNHDA, CDR2 SQIVND (reference sequence). Trimming took 7 bases from V and 0 from J, leaving 11 bases between them. This CDR3 region has 14 residues. The source was CD8+ T cells from blood, collected less than 50 months after liver transplant. The chain carries TRBV19 and TRBJ2-3; D uncertain. The sequence was collected from a human patient who received a liver transplant. Certain T cells may be donor cells from the graft. CDR3 coding DNA: TGTGCCAGTAACCAGGAATCTAGCACAGATACGCAGTATTTT. It codes for CASNQESSTDTQYF.